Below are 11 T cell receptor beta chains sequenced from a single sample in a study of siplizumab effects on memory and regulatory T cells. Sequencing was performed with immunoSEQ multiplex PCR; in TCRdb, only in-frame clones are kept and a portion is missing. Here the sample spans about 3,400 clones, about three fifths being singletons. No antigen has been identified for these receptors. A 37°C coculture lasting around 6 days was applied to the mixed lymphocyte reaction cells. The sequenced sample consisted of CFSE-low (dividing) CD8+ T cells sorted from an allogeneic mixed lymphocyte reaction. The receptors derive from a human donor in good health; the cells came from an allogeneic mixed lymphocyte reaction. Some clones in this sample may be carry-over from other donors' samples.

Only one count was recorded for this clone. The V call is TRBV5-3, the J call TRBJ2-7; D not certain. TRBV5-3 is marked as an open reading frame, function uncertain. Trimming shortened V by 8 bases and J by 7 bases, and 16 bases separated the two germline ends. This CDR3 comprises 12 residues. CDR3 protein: CASSQISREQYF. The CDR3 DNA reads TGTGCCAGCAGCCAAATATCGCGGGAGCAGTACTTC.

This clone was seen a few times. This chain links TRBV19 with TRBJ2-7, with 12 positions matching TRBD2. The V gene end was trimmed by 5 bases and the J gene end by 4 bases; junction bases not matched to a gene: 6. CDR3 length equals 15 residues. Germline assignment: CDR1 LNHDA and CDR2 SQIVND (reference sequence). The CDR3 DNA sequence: TGTGCCAGTAGTCCGGGGACTAGCGGGCCATACGAGCAGTACTTC. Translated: CASSPGTSGPYEQYF.

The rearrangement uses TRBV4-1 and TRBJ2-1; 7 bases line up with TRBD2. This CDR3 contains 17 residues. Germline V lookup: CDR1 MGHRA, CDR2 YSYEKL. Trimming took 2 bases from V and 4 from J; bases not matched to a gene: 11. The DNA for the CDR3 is TGCGCCAGCAGCCAAAACAGCGGGGCGAGGGAGTACAATGAGCAGTTCTTC. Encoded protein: CASSQNSGAREYNEQFF.

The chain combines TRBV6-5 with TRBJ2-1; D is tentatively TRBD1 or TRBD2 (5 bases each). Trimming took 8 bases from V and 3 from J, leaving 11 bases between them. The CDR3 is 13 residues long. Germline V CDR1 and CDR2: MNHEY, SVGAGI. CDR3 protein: CASGGAVYNEQFF. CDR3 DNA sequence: TGTGCCAGCGGGGGAGCCGTCTACAATGAGCAGTTCTTC.

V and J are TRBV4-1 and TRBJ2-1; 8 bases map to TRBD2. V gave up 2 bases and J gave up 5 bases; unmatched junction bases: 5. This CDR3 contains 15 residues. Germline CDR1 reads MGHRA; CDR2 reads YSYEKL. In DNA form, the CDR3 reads TGCGCCAGCAGCCAACTGTGGACTAGCAACAATGAGCAGTTCTTC. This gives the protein CASSQLWTSNNEQFF.

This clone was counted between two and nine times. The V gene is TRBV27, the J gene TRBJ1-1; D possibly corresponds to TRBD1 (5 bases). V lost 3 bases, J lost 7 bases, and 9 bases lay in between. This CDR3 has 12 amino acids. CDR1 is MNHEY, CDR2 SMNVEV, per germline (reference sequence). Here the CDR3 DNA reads TGTGCCAGCAGTTTTGGGGGACGTGAAGCTTTCTTT. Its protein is CASSFGGREAFF.

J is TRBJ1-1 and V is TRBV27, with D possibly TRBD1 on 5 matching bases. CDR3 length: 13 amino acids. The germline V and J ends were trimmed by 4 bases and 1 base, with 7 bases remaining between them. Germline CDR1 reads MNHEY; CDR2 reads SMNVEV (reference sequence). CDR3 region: CASSYGGNTEAFF. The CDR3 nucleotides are TGTGCCAGCAGTTATGGGGGGAACACTGAAGCTTTCTTT.

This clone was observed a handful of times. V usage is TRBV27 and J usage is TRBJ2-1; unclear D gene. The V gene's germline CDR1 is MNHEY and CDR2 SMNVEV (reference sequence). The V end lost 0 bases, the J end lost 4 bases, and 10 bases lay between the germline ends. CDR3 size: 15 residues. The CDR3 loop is CASSLSTSGYNEQFF. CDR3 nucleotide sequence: TGTGCCAGCAGTTTATCGACTTCGGGTTACAATGAGCAGTTCTTC.

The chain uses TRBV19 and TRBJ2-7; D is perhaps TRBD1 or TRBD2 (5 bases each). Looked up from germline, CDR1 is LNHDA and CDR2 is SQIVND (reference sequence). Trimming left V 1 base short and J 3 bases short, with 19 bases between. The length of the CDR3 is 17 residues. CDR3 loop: CASSIALGPGDFYEQYF. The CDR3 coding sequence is TGTGCCAGTAGTATAGCCCTGGGACCAGGAGACTTCTACGAGCAGTACTTC.

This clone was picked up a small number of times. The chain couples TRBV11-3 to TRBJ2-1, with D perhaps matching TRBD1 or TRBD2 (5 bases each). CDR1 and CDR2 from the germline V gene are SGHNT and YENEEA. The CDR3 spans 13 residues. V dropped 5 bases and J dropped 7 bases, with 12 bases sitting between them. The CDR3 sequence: CASSPGRRNEQFF. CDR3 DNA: TGTGCCAGCAGCCCGGGACGTCGGAATGAGCAGTTCTTC.

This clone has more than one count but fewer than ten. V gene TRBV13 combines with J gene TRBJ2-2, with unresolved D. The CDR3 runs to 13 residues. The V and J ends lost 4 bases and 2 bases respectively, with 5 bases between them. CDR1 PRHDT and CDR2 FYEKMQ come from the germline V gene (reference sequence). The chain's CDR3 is CASSSLNTGELFF. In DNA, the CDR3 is TGTGCCAGCAGCTCTTTAAACACCGGGGAGCTGTTTTTT.